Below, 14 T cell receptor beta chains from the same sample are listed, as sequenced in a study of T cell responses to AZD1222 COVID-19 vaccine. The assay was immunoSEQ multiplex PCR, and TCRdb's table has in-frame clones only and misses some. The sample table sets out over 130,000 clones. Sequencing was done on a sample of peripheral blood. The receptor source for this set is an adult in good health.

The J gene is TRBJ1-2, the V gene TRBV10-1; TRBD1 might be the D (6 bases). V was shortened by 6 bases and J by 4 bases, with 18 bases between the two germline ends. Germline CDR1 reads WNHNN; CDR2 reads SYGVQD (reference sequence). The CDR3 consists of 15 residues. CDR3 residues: CASRKDPGQLYGYTF. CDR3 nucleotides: TGCGCCAGCAGGAAAGACCCCGGACAGCTCTATGGCTACACCTTC.

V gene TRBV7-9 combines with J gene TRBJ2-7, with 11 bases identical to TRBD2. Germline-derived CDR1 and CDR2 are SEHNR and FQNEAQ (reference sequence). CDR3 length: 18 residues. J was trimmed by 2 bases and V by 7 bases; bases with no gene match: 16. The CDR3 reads CASTRGELAGVTTYEQYF. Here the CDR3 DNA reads TGTGCCAGCACCCGGGGAGAACTAGCGGGGGTTACTACCTACGAGCAGTACTTC.

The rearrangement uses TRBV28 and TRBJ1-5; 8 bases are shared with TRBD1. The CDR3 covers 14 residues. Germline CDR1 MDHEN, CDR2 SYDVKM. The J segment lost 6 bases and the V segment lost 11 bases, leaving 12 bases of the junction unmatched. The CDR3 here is CALSTGVEFQPQHF. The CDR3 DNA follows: TGTGCCTTATCGACAGGGGTTGAGTTTCAGCCCCAGCATTTT.

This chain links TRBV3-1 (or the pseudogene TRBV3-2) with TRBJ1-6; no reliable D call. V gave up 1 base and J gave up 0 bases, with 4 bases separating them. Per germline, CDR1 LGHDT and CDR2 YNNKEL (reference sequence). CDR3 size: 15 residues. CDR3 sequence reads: CASSQGYSYNSPLHF. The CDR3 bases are TGTGCCAGCAGCCAAGGGTACTCCTATAATTCACCCCTCCACTTT.

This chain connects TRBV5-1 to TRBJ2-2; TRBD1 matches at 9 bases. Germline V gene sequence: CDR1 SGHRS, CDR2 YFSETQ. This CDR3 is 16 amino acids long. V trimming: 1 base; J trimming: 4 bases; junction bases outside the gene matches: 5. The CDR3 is CASSLNRGPSTGELFF. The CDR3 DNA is TGCGCCAGCAGCTTGAACAGGGGGCCGAGCACCGGGGAGCTGTTTTTT.

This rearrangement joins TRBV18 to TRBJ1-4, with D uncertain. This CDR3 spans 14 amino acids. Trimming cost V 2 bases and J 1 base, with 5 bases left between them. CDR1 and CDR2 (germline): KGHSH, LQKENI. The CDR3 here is CASSPEITNEKLFF. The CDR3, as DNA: TGTGCCAGCTCACCAGAGATAACTAATGAAAAACTGTTTTTT.

The CDR3 DNA follows: TGCGCCAGCAGCCAAGGCCTCTTTGAGGGGGATACGCAGTATTTT. Its translation is CASSQGLFEGDTQYF. The gene calls are TRBV4-1 and TRBJ2-3; TRBD1 or TRBD2 may be the D gene (5 bases each). The CDR3 is made up of 15 amino acids. V lost 1 base to trimming and J lost 6 bases, with 14 bases between them. Germline CDR1 is MGHRA and CDR2 is YSYEKL.

DNA of the CDR3: TGTGCCAGCAGCTCCGCTGAGGGGAGGGGTGGCTACACCTTC. Encoded protein: CASSSAEGRGGYTF. The gene calls are TRBV7-8 and TRBJ1-2; D may be TRBD1 (5 bases). Germline V gene data show CDR1 as SGHVS and CDR2 as FQNEAQ. The germline V and J ends were trimmed by 4 bases and 7 bases, with 16 bases remaining between them. This CDR3 is 14 amino acids long.

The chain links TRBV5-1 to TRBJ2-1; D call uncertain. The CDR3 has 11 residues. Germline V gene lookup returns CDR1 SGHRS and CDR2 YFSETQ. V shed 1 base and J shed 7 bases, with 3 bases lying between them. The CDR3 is CASSLMNEQFF. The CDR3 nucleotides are TGCGCCAGCAGCTTGATGAATGAGCAGTTCTTC. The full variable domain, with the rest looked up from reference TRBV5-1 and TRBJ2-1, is KAGVTQTPRYLIKTRGQQVTLSCSPISGHRSVSWYQQTPGQGLQFLFEYFSETQRNKGNFPGRFSGRQFSNSRSEMNVSTLELGDSALYLCASSLMNEQFFGPGTRLTVL.

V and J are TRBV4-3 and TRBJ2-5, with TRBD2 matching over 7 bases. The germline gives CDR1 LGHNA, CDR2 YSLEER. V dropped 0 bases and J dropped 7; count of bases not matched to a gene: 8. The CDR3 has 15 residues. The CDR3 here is CASSQDRRGYGTQYF. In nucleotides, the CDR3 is TGCGCCAGCAGCCAAGATCGGCGGGGGTATGGGACCCAGTACTTC.

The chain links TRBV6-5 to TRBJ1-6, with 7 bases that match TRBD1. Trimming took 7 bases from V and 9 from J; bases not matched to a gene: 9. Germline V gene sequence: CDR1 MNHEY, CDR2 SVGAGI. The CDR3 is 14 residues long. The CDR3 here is CASNGGQATSPLHF. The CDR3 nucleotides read TGTGCCAGCAATGGCGGACAGGCGACTTCACCCCTCCACTTT.

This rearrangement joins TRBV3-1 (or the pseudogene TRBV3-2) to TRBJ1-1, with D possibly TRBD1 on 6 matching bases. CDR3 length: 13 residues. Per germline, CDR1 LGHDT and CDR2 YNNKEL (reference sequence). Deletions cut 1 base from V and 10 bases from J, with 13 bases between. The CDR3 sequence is CASSQVAGEGAFF. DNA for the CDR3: TGTGCCAGCAGCCAAGTCGCAGGGGAAGGAGCTTTCTTT.

CDR3 protein: CASSPDREVWGYTF. For the CDR3, the DNA is TGCGCCAGCAGCCCGGACAGGGAGGTTTGGGGCTACACCTTC. The genes are TRBV5-1 and TRBJ1-2; the match to TRBD1 covers 8 bases. V gave up 4 bases and J gave up 8 bases; unmatched junction bases: 10. The CDR3 has 14 residues. Looked up from germline, CDR1 is SGHRS and CDR2 is YFSETQ.

CDR3 amino acids: CASRYTGGYTF. The CDR3 bases are TGTGCCAGCAGATATACCGGGGGCTACACCTTC. The rearrangement joins TRBV28 to TRBJ1-2; unclear D gene. The CDR3 has 11 amino acids. Trimming left V 6 bases short and J 8 bases short, with 10 bases between. The germline gives CDR1 MDHEN, CDR2 SYDVKM.